Listed here are 32 T cell receptor beta chains from one sample, sequenced in a study of shared clonotypes between healthy human individuals (dated by TCRdb to about 2020). The library was produced with the immunoSEQ multiplex PCR assay. TCRdb stores this immuneACCESS table with in-frame sequences only. Part of the clones is absent; in the studies checked, under half of the shortfall reflects unresolved V genes, and no reason is known for the rest. The sample data list about 2 million clones, and about 95% of these were observed just once. In total, the top ten clones hold 0.1% to 0.15% of the sample. Sample: naive CD4+ T cells sorted from blood. The sample's cell subset or site label is to be understood as: CD45RA+ positively selected. Receptors originate from a man between 18 and 29 years old in good health.

The chain couples TRBV11-3 to TRBJ2-1; TRBD1 aligns across 7 bases. Germline trimming cut 1 base from V and 3 bases from J; bases unmatched to any gene: 3. Germline V gives CDR1 SGHNT, CDR2 YENEEA. This CDR3 is 15 amino acids long. The CDR3 protein is CASSLGQGNYNEQFF. For the CDR3, the DNA is TGTGCCAGCAGCTTAGGACAGGGAAACTACAATGAGCAGTTCTTC.

In DNA, the CDR3 is TGTGCCATCAGTGAGTCAACAGTCCAAGAGACCCAGTACTTC. Translation: CAISESTVQETQYF. The chain is built from TRBV10-3 and TRBJ2-5; unclear D gene. The CDR3 sequence is 14 residues long. Germline-derived CDR1 and CDR2 are ENHRY and SYGVKD. Between the trimmed V and J ends, which lost 0 bases and 1 base, there was a span of 6 bases.

The J gene is TRBJ2-1, the V gene TRBV6-5, with TRBD2 matching 7 bases. V shed 6 bases and J 4 bases; nucleotides not matched to a gene: 6. Germline-derived CDR1 and CDR2 are MNHEY and SVGAGI. The CDR3 loop spans 14 amino acids. This CDR3 is CASSRGLDYNEQFF. The DNA for the CDR3 is TGTGCCAGCAGCCGCGGACTAGATTACAATGAGCAGTTCTTC.

The chain couples TRBV7-2 to TRBJ2-3; tentatively, D is TRBD1 (5 bases). The length of the CDR3 is 15 residues. V was trimmed by 4 bases and J by 3 bases, leaving 14 bases between them. Germline CDR1 SGHTA, CDR2 FQGNSA. This CDR3 is CASSSRVGVTDTQYF. The CDR3 region has the DNA TGTGCCAGCAGCTCCCGGGTAGGGGTTACAGATACGCAGTATTTT.

The rearrangement joins TRBV7-9 to TRBJ1-5; D not certain. CDR3 length equals 15 residues. The germline V gene encodes CDR1 SEHNR and CDR2 FQNEAQ (reference sequence). Between the trimmed V and J ends, which lost 5 bases and 0 bases, there was a span of 11 bases. CDR3 DNA: TGTGCCAGCAGCCCCACGGAATTTAGCAATCAGCCCCAGCATTTT. Its translation: CASSPTEFSNQPQHF.

This chain joins TRBV13 and TRBJ2-5; D possibly corresponds to TRBD2 (6 bases). The CDR3 extends over 16 amino acids. Trimming removed 0 bases at V and 0 bases at J, with 11 bases between. Germline-derived CDR1 and CDR2 are PRHDT and FYEKMQ (reference sequence). The CDR3 here is CASSLGAGLDQETQYF. In nucleotides, the CDR3 is TGTGCCAGCAGCTTAGGCGCGGGATTAGACCAAGAGACCCAGTACTTC.

Remarks on this clone: This sample includes further DNA sequences coding for the same CDR3. This chain links TRBV6-5 with TRBJ2-7, with a tentative D call TRBD1 (5 bases). The CDR3 consists of 11 residues. CDR1 and CDR2 (germline): MNHEY, SVGAGI. Trimming removed 6 bases at V and 3 bases at J, with 6 bases between. Here the CDR3 reads CASSTGYEQYF. As DNA, the CDR3 is TGTGCCAGCAGCACAGGCTACGAGCAGTACTTC.

J is TRBJ2-7 and V is TRBV5-1, with 7 bases matching TRBD1. The junction had 8 bases not matched to a gene; V was cut back by 0 bases and J by 5 bases. Germline V gene sequence: CDR1 SGHRS, CDR2 YFSETQ. The CDR3 contains 15 residues. The chain's CDR3 is CASSLGTGDGHEQYF. As DNA, the CDR3 is TGCGCCAGCAGCTTGGGCACAGGGGACGGCCACGAGCAGTACTTC.

The chain couples TRBV2 to TRBJ2-1; 9 bases line up with TRBD2. After removal of 1 base from V and 9 bases from J, the junction contained 7 bases not matched to a gene. CDR1 SNHLY and CDR2 FYNNEI come from the germline V gene. The CDR3 extends over 15 amino acids. The CDR3 DNA follows: TGTGCCAGCAGTGAAGGTGGCGGGGGGGCGTTTGAGCAGTTCTTC. Protein sequence: CASSEGGGGAFEQFF.

The chain links TRBV5-1 to TRBJ1-2; D remains unclear. The CDR3 has 15 amino acids. From germline, CDR1 is SGHRS and CDR2 YFSETQ. Trimming left V 1 base short and J 1 base short, with 11 bases between. CDR3 amino acids: CASSLLGRDNYGYTF. DNA of the CDR3: TGCGCCAGCAGCTTGCTAGGACGGGATAACTATGGCTACACCTTC.

This sequence joins TRBV6-5 and TRBJ1-2; D call uncertain. CDR1 and CDR2 (germline): MNHEY, SVGAGI. V lost 4 bases to trimming and J lost 5 bases, with 11 bases between them. The CDR3 contains 13 residues. Here the CDR3 DNA reads TGTGCCAGCAGTTCTCTAACGGTATATGGCTACACCTTC. Amino acids: CASSSLTVYGYTF.

The chain combines TRBV2 with TRBJ1-2; D possibly corresponds to TRBD1 (6 bases). V was trimmed by 8 bases and J by 4 bases, leaving 14 bases between them. The CDR3 is 13 residues long. Germline V gene sequence: CDR1 SNHLY, CDR2 FYNNEI. The CDR3 protein is CASVGQWPYGYTF. The CDR3 nucleotides read TGTGCCAGCGTCGGACAGTGGCCCTATGGCTACACCTTC.

The chain uses TRBV30 and TRBJ1-6; maybe TRBD1 (5 bases). This CDR3 is built from 15 residues. The germline V and J ends were trimmed by 2 bases and 7 bases, with 15 bases remaining between them. Germline V gives CDR1 GTSNPN, CDR2 SVGIG (reference sequence). In nucleotides, the CDR3 is TGTGCCTGGAGTATATTACAGGTGTCCAATTCACCCCTCCACTTT. Translating it yields CAWSILQVSNSPLHF.

This clone was recorded only once. The chain employs TRBV30 and TRBJ2-1; TRBD2 might be the D (6 bases). Germline V gives CDR1 GTSNPN, CDR2 SVGIG (reference sequence). Trimming left V 2 bases short and J 8 bases short, with 13 bases between. The CDR3 sequence is 13 residues long. As DNA, the CDR3 is TGTGCCTGGAGTCGGGAGTCTGGCGATGAGCAGTTCTTC. It translates to CAWSRESGDEQFF.

This clone showed up just once. The chain joins TRBV11-2 to TRBJ2-7; 7 bases match TRBD1. J gave up 5 bases and V 3 bases, and 7 bases lay outside the gene matches. This CDR3 has 14 amino acids. Germline CDR1 is SGHAT and CDR2 is FQNNGV. CDR3 coding DNA: TGTGCCAGCAGCTTCCCCGACAGGGTCCACGAGCAGTACTTC. Its protein is CASSFPDRVHEQYF.

This chain connects TRBV18 to TRBJ2-3, with 8 bases aligning to TRBD2. Germline trimming cut 0 bases from V and 5 bases from J; bases unmatched to any gene: 4. Per the germline V gene, CDR1 is KGHSH and CDR2 is LQKENI. The CDR3 contains 15 residues. CDR3 coding DNA: TGTGCCAGCTCACCACCGATGCTAGCGGGAGATACGCAGTATTTT. Translation gives CASSPPMLAGDTQYF. The complete variable domain, with remaining parts taken from reference TRBV18 and TRBJ2-3, reads NAGVMQNPRHLVRRRGQEARLRCSPMKGHSHVYWYRQLPEEGLKFMVYLQKENIIDESGMPKERFSAEFPKEGPSILRIQQVVRGDSAAYFCASSPPMLAGDTQYFGPGTRLTVL.

The rearrangement links TRBV7-2 to TRBJ1-1, with a possible D match to TRBD1 (6 bases). V was cut by 5 bases and J by 4 bases, with 17 bases left in between. The CDR3 sequence is 15 residues long. The germline CDR1 and CDR2 sequences are SGHTA and FQGNSA. In nucleotides, the CDR3 is TGTGCCAGCAGCCCCCCTCCGGGGGCGCGCACTGAAGCTTTCTTT. Translation: CASSPPPGARTEAFF.

The chain combines TRBV6-6 with TRBJ1-6; no definite D call. Germline loops: CDR1 MNHNY, CDR2 SVGAGI (reference sequence). The V end lost 10 bases, the J end lost 15 bases, and 22 bases lay between the germline ends. This CDR3 contains 13 residues. The CDR3: CATMGSPQSVLHF. CDR3 DNA sequence: TGTGCCACCATGGGATCCCCCCAGTCAGTCCTCCACTTT.

Written as DNA, the CDR3 is TGTGCCAGCAGGGCGGACAGGGGCGGTGCAGCTTTCTTT. Protein sequence: CASRADRGGAAFF. The chain couples TRBV6-5 to TRBJ1-1, with TRBD1 matching over 9 bases. Germline V gene lookup returns CDR1 MNHEY and CDR2 SVGAGI. V shed 6 bases, J shed 10 bases, and the junction held 9 bases outside the gene matches. CDR3 length equals 13 residues.

This clone came up many times. CDR3 protein: CAWSAGGYQETQYF. CDR3 nucleotides: TGTGCCTGGAGTGCGGGAGGGTACCAAGAGACCCAGTACTTC. The chain employs TRBV30 and TRBJ2-5, with TRBD2 matching 8 bases. V was pared by 1 base and J by 0 bases, with 1 base of the junction left unmatched. Per the germline V gene, CDR1 is GTSNPN and CDR2 is SVGIG (reference sequence). The CDR3 spans 14 residues.

This clone has just one count. An end of the junction does not agree with germline; a read error may underlie this. The chain carries TRBV6-6 and TRBJ1-2; TRBD1 is a possible D gene (6 bases). CDR3 size: 14 residues. Germline V CDR1 and CDR2: MNHNY, SVGAGI (reference sequence). The CDR3 coding sequence is TGTGCCAGCACTTACAGGGACGGTAACTATGGCTACACCTTC. Residues: CASTYRDGNYGYTF.

This clone appeared once. This chain uses TRBV4-1 with TRBJ2-5; D not resolved. CDR3 length equals 17 residues. The ends were cut back, 0 bases at V and 4 bases at J, with 18 bases in the middle. CDR1 and CDR2 (germline): MGHRA, YSYEKL. The CDR3 here is CASSQDRTPWVGETQYF. CDR3 DNA sequence: TGCGCCAGCAGCCAAGATCGGACCCCTTGGGTGGGAGAGACCCAGTACTTC.

J is TRBJ2-7 and V is TRBV12-5, with D perhaps being TRBD1 or TRBD2 (5 bases each). Germline CDR1 LGHNT, CDR2 FRNRAP. The CDR3 runs to 13 residues. The V end lost 5 bases, the J end lost 3 bases, and 11 bases lay between the germline ends. CDR3 region: CASGTGRDYEQYF. CDR3 nucleotides: TGTGCTAGTGGTACGGGACGGGACTACGAGCAGTACTTC.

The genes are TRBV5-1 and TRBJ2-1, with no clear D. Germline V gene data show CDR1 as SGHRS and CDR2 as YFSETQ. Deletions cut 6 bases from V and 8 bases from J, with 18 bases between. This CDR3 spans 14 amino acids. The CDR3 sequence: CASTSERFNDEQFF. Here the CDR3 DNA reads TGCGCCAGCACATCCGAGCGTTTTAACGATGAGCAGTTCTTC.

With regard to this clone: Since a much larger clone is just one base distant, this may be a read error. The gene calls are TRBV7-2 and TRBJ1-2; D is unclear. V lost 2 bases to trimming and J lost 3 bases, with 4 bases between them. The CDR3 extends over 12 amino acids. Germline V CDR1 and CDR2: SGHTA, FQGNSA. CDR3: CASSLPDYGYTF. The CDR3 bases are TGTGCCAGCAGCTTACCGGACTATGGCTACACCTTC.

The rearrangement uses TRBV6-5 and TRBJ2-2, with a weak D call TRBD2 (6 bases). The V gene lost 7 bases and the J gene lost 4 bases, with 13 bases spanning the gap. There are 14 residues in the CDR3. Germline loops: CDR1 MNHEY, CDR2 SVGAGI. The CDR3 sequence: CASNGVGGTGELFF. CDR3 sequence (DNA): TGTGCCAGCAATGGTGTGGGGGGCACCGGGGAGCTGTTTTTT.

This rearrangement joins TRBV4-3 to TRBJ1-6; tentatively, D is TRBD1 (5 bases). The CDR3 contains 16 residues. Trimming pared 2 bases from V and 8 bases from J, leaving 16 bases between. Germline V lookup: CDR1 LGHNA, CDR2 YSLEER. CDR3 in DNA: TGCGCCAGCAGCCAACGTGTCGTCCGGGGGGATTCACCCCTCCACTTT. Protein: CASSQRVVRGDSPLHF.

The rearrangement joins TRBV30 to TRBJ1-4; 11 bases map to TRBD1. Germline V lookup: CDR1 GTSNPN, CDR2 SVGIG (reference sequence). J lost 10 bases, V lost 2 bases, and 6 bases had no gene match. This CDR3 comprises 14 residues. CDR3 residues: CAWSPGTGGGKLFF. As DNA, the CDR3 is TGTGCCTGGAGTCCAGGGACAGGGGGAGGAAAACTGTTTTTT.

The CDR3 protein is CASSYGTGFYEQYF. CDR3 in DNA: TGTGCCAGCAGTTACGGAACAGGGTTCTACGAGCAGTACTTC. The gene calls are TRBV6-5 and TRBJ2-5, with D possibly being TRBD1 (6 bases). The J call is uncertain, as TRBJ2-7 better fits the DNA end. The CDR3 contains 14 residues. Germline V gene data show CDR1 as MNHEY and CDR2 as SVGAGI.

This sequence joins TRBV5-1 and TRBJ2-3; D is unclear. The germline gives CDR1 SGHRS, CDR2 YFSETQ. This CDR3 comprises 15 residues. Trimming stripped 0 bases from V and 0 bases from J, with 8 bases between. CDR3 protein: CASSLEVTSTDTQYF. The CDR3 DNA reads TGCGCCAGCAGCTTGGAAGTGACTAGCACAGATACGCAGTATTTT.

The chain combines TRBV7-3 with TRBJ2-2; 7 nucleotides align to TRBD2. Trimming removed 4 bases from V and 7 bases from J; junction bases left unmatched: 6. CDR3 size: 14 residues. Germline CDR1 is SGHTA and CDR2 is FQGTGA. The CDR3 DNA sequence: TGTGCCAGCAGCTCGGGGGACTATCTCGGGGAGCTGTTTTTT. Translation gives CASSSGDYLGELFF.

The genes are TRBV19 and TRBJ2-1; a possible D gene is TRBD1 (6 bases). Between the trimmed V and J ends, which lost 6 bases and 2 bases, there was a span of 14 bases. This CDR3 spans 15 amino acids. CDR1 LNHDA and CDR2 SQIVND come from the germline V gene (reference sequence). CDR3 DNA sequence: TGTGCCAGTAGCCAACAGGGAACGGCCTACAATGAGCAGTTCTTC. Its translation: CASSQQGTAYNEQFF.